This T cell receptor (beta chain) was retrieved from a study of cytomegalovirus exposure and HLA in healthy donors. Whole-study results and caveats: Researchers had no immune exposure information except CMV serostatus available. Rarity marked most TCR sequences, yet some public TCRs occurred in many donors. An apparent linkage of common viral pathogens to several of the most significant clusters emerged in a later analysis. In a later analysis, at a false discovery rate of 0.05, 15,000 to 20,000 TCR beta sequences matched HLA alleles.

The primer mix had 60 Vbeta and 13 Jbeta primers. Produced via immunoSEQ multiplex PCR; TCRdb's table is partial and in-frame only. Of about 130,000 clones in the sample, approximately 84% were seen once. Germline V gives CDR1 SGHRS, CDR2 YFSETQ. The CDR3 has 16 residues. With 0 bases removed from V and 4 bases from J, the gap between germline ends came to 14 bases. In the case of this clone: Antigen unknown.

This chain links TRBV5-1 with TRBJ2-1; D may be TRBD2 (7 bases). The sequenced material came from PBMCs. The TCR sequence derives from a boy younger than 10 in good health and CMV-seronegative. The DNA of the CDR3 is TGCGCCAGCAGCTTGGTGGGGGGGCCGACGTACAATGAGCAGTTCTTC. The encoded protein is CASSLVGGPTYNEQFF.